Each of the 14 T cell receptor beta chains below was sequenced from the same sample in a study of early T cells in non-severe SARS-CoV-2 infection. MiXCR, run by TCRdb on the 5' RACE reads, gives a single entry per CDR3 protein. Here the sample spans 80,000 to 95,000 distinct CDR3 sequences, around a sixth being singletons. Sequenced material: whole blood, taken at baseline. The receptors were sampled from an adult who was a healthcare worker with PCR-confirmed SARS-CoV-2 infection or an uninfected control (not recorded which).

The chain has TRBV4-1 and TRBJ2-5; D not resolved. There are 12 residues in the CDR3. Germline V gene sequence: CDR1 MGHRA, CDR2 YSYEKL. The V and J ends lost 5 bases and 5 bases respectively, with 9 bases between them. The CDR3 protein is CASSEIMETQYF. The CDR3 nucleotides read TGCGCCAGCAGCGAAATTATGGAGACCCAGTACTTC.

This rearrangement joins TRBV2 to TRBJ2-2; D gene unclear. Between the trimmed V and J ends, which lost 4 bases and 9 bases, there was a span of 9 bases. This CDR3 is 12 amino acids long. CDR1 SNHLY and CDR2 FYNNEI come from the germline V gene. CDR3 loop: CASSGPRRELFF. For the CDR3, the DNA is TGTGCCAGCAGTGGGCCACGCCGGGAGCTGTTTTTT.

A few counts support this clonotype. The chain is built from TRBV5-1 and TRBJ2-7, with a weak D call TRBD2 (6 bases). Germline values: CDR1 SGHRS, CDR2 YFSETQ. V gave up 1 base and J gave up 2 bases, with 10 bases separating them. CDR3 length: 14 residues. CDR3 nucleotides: TGCGCCAGCAGCTTGCCCCTAGCGCCCTACGAGCAGTACTTC. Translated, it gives CASSLPLAPYEQYF.

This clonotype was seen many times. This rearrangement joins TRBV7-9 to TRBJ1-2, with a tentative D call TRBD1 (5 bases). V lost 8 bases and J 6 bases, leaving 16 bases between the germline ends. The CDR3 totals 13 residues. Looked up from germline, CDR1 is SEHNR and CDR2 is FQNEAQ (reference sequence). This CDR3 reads CASQQGAGNGYTF. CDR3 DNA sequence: TGTGCCAGCCAACAAGGGGCAGGGAATGGCTACACCTTC.

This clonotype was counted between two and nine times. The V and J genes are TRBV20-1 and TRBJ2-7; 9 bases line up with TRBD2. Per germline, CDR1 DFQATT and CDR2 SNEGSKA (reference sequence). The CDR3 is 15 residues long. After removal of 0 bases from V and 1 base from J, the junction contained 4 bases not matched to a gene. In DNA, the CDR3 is TGCAGTGCTAGAGACGTAGCGGGAGAGTCCTACGAGCAGTACTTC. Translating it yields CSARDVAGESYEQYF.

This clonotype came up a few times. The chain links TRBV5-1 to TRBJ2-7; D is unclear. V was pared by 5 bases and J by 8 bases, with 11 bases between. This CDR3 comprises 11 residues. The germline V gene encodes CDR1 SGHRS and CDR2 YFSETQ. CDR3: CASRIARQQYF. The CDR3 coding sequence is TGCGCCAGCAGGATCGCGAGGCAGCAGTACTTC.

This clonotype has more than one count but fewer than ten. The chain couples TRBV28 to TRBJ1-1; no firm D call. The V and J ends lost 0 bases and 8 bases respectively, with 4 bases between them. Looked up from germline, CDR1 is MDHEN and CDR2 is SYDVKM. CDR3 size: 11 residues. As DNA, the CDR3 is TGTGCCAGCAGTTTATGGCTGGAAGCTTTCTTT. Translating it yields CASSLWLEAFF.

CDR3 sequence: CASTGLQGAFF. CDR3 sequence (DNA): TGTGCCAGCACTGGGCTCCAAGGAGCTTTCTTT. J is TRBJ1-1 and V is TRBV12-3 or TRBV12-4; D remains ambiguous. Deletions cut 7 bases from V and 10 bases from J, with 13 bases between. The CDR3 contains 11 residues.

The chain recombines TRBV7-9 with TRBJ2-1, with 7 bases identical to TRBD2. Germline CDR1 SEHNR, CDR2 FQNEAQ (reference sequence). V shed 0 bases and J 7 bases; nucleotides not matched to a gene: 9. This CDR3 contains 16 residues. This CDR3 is CASSLAVGGRGNEQFF. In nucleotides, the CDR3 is TGTGCCAGCAGCTTAGCGGTCGGGGGGAGAGGGAATGAGCAGTTCTTC.

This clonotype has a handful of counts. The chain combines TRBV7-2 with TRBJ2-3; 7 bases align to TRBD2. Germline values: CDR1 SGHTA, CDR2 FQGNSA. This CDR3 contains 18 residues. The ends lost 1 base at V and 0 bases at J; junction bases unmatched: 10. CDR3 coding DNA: TGTGCCAGCAGCTTAGAGGTGTCGGGAGGTAGGAGCACAGATACGCAGTATTTT. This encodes CASSLEVSGGRSTDTQYF.

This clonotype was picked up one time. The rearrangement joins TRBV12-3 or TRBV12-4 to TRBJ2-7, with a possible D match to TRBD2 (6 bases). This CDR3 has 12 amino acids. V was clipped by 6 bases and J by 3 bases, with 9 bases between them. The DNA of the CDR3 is TGTGCCAGCAGATCGGGACTCTACGAGCAGTACTTC. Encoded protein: CASRSGLYEQYF.

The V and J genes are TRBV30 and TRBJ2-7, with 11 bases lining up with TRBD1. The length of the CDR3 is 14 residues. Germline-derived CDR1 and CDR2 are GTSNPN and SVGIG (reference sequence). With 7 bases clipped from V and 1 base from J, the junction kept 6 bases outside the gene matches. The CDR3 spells CASWTGGLSYEQYF. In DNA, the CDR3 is TGTGCCTCCTGGACAGGGGGCCTTTCCTACGAGCAGTACTTC.

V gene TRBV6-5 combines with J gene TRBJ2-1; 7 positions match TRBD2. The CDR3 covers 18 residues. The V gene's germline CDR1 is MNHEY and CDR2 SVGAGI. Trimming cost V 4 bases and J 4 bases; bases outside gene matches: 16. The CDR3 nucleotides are TGTGCCAGCAGTTCCCACGAGCCCCGGGACTACCAGTACAATGAGCAGTTCTTC. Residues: CASSSHEPRDYQYNEQFF.

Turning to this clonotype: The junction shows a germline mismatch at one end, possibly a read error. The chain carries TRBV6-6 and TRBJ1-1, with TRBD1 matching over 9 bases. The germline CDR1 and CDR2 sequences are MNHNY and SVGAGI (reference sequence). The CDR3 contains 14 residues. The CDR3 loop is CASRARQGGTEVFF. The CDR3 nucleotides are TGTGCCAGCAGGGCCCGACAGGGGGGGACTGAAGTTTTCTTT.